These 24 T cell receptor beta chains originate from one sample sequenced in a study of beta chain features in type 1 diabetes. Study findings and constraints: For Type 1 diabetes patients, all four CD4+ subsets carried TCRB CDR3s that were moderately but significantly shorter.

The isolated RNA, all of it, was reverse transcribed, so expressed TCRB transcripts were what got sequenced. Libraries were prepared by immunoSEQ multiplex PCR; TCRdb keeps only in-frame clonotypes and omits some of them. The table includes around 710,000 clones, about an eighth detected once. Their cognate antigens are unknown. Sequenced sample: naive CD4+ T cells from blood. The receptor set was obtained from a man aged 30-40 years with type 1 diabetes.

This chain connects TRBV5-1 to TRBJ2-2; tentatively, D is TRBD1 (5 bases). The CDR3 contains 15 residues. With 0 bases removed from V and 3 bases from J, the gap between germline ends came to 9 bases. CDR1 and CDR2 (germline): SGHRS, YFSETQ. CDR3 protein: CASSLEGAHTGELFF. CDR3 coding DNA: TGCGCCAGCAGCTTGGAAGGGGCGCACACCGGGGAGCTGTTTTTT.

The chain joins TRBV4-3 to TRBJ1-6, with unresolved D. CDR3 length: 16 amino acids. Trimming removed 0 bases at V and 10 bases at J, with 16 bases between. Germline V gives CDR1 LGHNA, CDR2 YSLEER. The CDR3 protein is CASSQDFSAGISPLHF. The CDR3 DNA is TGCGCCAGCAGCCAAGATTTTTCGGCCGGCATCTCACCCCTCCACTTT.

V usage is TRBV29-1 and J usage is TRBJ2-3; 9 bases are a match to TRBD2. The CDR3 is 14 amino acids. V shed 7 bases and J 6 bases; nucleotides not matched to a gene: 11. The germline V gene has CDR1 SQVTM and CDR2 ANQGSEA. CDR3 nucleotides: TGCAGCGCCAAAGGGACTAGCCAATCTGATACGCAGTATTTT. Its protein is CSAKGTSQSDTQYF.

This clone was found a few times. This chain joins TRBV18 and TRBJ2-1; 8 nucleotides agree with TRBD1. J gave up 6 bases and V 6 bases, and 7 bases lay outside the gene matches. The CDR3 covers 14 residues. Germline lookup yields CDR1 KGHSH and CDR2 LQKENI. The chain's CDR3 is CASSRGQGGNEQFF. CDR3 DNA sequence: TGTGCCAGCTCTCGTGGACAGGGCGGCAATGAGCAGTTCTTC.

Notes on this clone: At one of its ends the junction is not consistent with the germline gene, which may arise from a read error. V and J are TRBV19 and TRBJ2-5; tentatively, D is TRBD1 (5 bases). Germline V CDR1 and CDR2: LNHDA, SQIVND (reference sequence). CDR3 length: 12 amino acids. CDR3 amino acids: CASSIGVETQYF. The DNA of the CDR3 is TGTGCCAGTAGCATAGGGGTTGAGACCCAGTACTTC. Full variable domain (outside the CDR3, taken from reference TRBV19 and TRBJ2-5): DGGITQSPKYLFRKEGQNVTLSCEQNLNHDAMYWYRQDPGQGLRLIYYSQIVNDFQKGDIAEGYSVSREKKESFPLTVTSAQKNPTAFYLCASSIGVETQYFGPGTRLLVL.

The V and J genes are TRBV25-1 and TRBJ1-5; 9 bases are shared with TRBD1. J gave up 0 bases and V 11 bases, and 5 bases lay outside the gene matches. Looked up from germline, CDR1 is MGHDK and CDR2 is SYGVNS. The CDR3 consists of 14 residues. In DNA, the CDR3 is TGTGCCTGCGGACAGGGGAATAGCAATCAGCCCCAGCATTTT. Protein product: CACGQGNSNQPQHF.

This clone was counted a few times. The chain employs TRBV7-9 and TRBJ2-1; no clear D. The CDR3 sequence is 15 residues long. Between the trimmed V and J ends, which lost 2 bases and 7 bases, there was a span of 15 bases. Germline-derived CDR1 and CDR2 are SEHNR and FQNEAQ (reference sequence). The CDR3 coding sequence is TGTGCCAGCAGCTTACTACCGACCGAGCCTAATGAGCAGTTCTTC. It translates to CASSLLPTEPNEQFF.

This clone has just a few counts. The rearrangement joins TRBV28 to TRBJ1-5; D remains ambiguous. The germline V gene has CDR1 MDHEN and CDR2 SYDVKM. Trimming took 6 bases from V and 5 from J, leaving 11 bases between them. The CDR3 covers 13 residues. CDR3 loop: CASSSPYYQPQHF. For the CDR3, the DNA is TGTGCCAGCAGCTCCCCCTATTATCAGCCCCAGCATTTT.

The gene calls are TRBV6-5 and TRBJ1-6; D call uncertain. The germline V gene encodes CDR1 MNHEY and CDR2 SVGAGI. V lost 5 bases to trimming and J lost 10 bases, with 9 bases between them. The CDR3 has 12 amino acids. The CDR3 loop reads CASSLLGSPLHF. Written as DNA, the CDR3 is TGTGCCAGCAGTCTTCTTGGGTCACCCCTCCACTTT.

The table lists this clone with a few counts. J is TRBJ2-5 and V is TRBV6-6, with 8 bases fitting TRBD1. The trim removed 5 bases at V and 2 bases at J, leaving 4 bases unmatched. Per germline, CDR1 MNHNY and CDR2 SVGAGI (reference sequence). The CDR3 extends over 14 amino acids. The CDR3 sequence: CASSDTGGQETQYF. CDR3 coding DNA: TGTGCCAGCAGTGATACAGGGGGGCAAGAGACCCAGTACTTC.

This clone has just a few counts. The CDR3 DNA follows: TGTGCCAGCAGAAGACAGGCTTCCTACAATGAGCAGTTCTTC. Translating it yields CASRRQASYNEQFF. The chain uses TRBV6-5 and TRBJ2-1; perhaps TRBD1 as D (6 bases). The CDR3 runs to 14 residues. The germline gives CDR1 MNHEY, CDR2 SVGAGI. Trimming cost V 6 bases and J 1 base, with 10 bases left between them.

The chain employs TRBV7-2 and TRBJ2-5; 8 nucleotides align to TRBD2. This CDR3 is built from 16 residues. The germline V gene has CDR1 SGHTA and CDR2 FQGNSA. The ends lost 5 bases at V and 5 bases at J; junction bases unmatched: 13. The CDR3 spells CASSRARGGLRETQYF. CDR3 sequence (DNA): TGTGCCAGCAGCCGGGCACGGGGGGGCCTTCGGGAGACCCAGTACTTC.

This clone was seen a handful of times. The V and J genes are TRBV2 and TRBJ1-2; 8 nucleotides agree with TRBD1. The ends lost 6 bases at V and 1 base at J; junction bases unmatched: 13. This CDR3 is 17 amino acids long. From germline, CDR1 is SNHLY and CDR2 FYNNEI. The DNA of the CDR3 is TGTGCCAGCAGACCCACAGGGGGACGACGAAATAACTATGGCTACACCTTC. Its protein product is CASRPTGGRRNNYGYTF. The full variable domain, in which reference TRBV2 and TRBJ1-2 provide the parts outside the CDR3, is EPEVTQTPSHQVTQMGQEVILRCVPISNHLYFYWYRQILGQKVEFLVSFYNNEISEKSEIFDDQFSVERPDGSNFTLKIRSTKLEDSAMYFCASRPTGGRRNNYGYTFGSGTRLTVV.

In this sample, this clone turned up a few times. The CDR3 nucleotides are TGTGCCAGCAGCTCCTCTCAGGCTACGCAGTATTTT. Protein product: CASSSSQATQYF. The rearrangement joins TRBV7-2 to TRBJ2-3; no definite D call. V was pared by 4 bases and J by 8 bases, with 10 bases between. Germline CDR1 is SGHTA and CDR2 is FQGNSA. The CDR3 extends over 12 amino acids. Complete variable domain (other parts from reference TRBV7-2 and TRBJ2-3): GAGVSQSPSNKVTEKGKDVELRCDPISGHTALYWYRQSLGQGLEFLIYFQGNSAPDKSGLPSDRFSAERTGGSVSTLTIQRTQQEDSAVYLCASSSSQATQYFGPGTRLTVL.

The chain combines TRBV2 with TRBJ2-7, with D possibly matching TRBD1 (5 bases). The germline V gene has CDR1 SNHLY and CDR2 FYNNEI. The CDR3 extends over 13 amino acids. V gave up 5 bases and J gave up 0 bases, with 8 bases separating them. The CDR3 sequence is CASSKDNSYEQYF. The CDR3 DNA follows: TGTGCCAGCAGTAAGGACAACTCCTACGAGCAGTACTTC. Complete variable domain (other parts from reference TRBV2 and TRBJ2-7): EPEVTQTPSHQVTQMGQEVILRCVPISNHLYFYWYRQILGQKVEFLVSFYNNEISEKSEIFDDQFSVERPDGSNFTLKIRSTKLEDSAMYFCASSKDNSYEQYFGPGTRLTVT.

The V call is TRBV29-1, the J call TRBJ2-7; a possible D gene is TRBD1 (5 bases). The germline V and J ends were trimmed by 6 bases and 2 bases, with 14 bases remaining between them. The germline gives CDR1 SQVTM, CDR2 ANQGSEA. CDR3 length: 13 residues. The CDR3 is CSVMGPSPYEQYF. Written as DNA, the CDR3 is TGCAGCGTAATGGGGCCTTCGCCCTACGAGCAGTACTTC.

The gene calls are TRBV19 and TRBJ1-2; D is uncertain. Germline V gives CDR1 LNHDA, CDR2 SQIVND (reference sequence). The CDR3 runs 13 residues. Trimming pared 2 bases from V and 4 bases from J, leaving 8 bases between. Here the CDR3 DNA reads TGTGCCAGTAGTATAATTGGTTCCTATGGCTACACCTTC. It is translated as CASSIIGSYGYTF. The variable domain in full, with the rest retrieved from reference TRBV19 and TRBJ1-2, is DGGITQSPKYLFRKEGQNVTLSCEQNLNHDAMYWYRQDPGQGLRLIYYSQIVNDFQKGDIAEGYSVSREKKESFPLTVTSAQKNPTAFYLCASSIIGSYGYTFGSGTRLTVV.

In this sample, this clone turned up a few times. For the CDR3, the DNA is TGTGCCAGCAGCATGACAGGAGAACCTCTCGAGCAGTACTTC. Translation: CASSMTGEPLEQYF. The rearrangement uses TRBV9 and TRBJ2-7; a weak D match, TRBD1 (6 bases). The CDR3 loop spans 14 amino acids. CDR1 and CDR2 from the germline V gene are SGDLS and YYNGEE. Trimming took 4 bases from V and 6 from J, leaving 17 bases between them.

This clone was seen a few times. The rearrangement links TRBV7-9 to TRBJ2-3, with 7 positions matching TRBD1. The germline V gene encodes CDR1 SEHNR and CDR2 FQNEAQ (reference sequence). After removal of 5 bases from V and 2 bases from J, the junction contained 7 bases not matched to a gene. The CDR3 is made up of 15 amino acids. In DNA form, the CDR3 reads TGTGCCAGCAGCCTTTCAGGGGGTTACACAGATACGCAGTATTTT. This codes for CASSLSGGYTDTQYF.

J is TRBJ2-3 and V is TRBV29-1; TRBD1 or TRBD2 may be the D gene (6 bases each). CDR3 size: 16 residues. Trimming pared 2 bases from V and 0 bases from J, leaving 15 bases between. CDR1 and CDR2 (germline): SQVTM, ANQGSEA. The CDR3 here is CSVEWGATASTDTQYF. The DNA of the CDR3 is TGCAGCGTTGAATGGGGGGCGACGGCTAGCACAGATACGCAGTATTTT.

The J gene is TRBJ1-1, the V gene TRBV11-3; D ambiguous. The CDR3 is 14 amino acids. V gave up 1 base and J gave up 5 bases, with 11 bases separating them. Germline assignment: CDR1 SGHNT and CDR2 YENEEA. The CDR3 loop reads CASSLGSLGTEAFF. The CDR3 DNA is TGTGCCAGCAGCTTAGGCAGTCTGGGGACTGAAGCTTTCTTT.

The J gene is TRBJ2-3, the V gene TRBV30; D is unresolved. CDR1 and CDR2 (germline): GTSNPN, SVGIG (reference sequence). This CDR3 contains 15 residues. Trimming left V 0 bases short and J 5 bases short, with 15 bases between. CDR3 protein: CAWSVLKGFRDTQYF. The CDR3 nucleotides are TGTGCCTGGAGTGTACTCAAGGGTTTTCGAGATACGCAGTATTTT.

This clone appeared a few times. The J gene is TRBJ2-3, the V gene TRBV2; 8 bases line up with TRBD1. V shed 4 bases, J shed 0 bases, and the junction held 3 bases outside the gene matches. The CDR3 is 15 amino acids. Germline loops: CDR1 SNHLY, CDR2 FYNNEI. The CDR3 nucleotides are TGTGCCAGCAGTGTGACAGGGGCTAGCACAGATACGCAGTATTTT. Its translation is CASSVTGASTDTQYF.

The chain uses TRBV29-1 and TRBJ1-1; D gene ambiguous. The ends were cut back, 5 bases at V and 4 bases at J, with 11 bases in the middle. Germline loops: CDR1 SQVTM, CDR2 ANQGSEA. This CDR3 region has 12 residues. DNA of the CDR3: TGCAGCGTTTCTGACTTCGGCACTGAAGCTTTCTTT. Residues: CSVSDFGTEAFF.